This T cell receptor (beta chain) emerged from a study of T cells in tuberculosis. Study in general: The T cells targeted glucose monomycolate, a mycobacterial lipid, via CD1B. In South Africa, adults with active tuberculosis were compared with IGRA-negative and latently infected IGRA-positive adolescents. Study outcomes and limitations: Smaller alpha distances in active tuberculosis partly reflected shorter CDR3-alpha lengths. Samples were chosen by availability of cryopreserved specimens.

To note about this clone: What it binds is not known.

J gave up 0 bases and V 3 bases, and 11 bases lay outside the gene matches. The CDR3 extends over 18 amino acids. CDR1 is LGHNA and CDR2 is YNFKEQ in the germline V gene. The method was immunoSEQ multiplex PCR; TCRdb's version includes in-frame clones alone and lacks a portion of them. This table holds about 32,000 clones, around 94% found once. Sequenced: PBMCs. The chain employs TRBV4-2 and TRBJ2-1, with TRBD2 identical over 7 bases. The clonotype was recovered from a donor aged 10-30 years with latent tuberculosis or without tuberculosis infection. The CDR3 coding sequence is TGTGCCAGCAGCCAGGGAAGGGCGGGAGCACTCTCCTACAATGAGCAGTTCTTC. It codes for CASSQGRAGALSYNEQFF.